This note documents a single TCR beta chain sequence. The CDR3 sequence is 16 residues long. Trimming pared 0 bases from V and 8 bases from J, leaving 16 bases between. The germline V gene has CDR1 MNHEY and CDR2 SVGAGI. Authors' data handling: Scientists estimated how many nucleated cells there were by amplifying reference gene primers. Profiling relied on immunoSEQ multiplex PCR, and the TCRdb table lists in-frame clones only, not all of them. The DNA gave D and trimming, while V, J and clone size come from that table. The data contain a few hundred thousand clones, around nine tenths of them singletons. This sample was taken from a study of blood T cell repertoires in COVID-19.

This clonotype was sampled from a woman aged 40 to 55 who had been exposed to COVID-19. The specimen sequenced was PBMCs or T cells enriched from blood (not recorded which). The chain is built from TRBV6-5 and TRBJ1-4, with D possibly TRBD1 on 5 matching bases. The CDR3 DNA reads TGTGCCAGCAGTTACTCCCAACTTGGTGGGGGGGAAAAACTGTTTTTT. It codes for CASSYSQLGGGEKLFF.